The clone carrying this TCR beta chain was picked up a small number of times. Using its own MiXCR run on the RT-PCR reads, TCRdb lists one record per CDR3 protein. The sample yields almost 700,000 distinct CDR3 sequences, approximately 15% seen once. CDR3 size: 13 residues. Germline-derived CDR1 and CDR2 are MNHNS and SASEGT. V was clipped by 3 bases and J by 11 bases, with 14 bases between them. Sequencing was carried out using memory CD4+ T cells from blood. This sequence originates from a female donor in good health, serving as a healthy control. The genes are TRBV6-1 and TRBJ1-5; a weak D match, TRBD1 (5 bases). The CDR3 region has the DNA TGTGCCAGCAGTGATCTGACAGACAAGGCCCAGCATTTT. This translates into CASSDLTDKAQHF.